What follows are 14 T cell receptor beta chains derived from one specimen sequenced in a study of patients and donors after allogeneic stem cell transplantation. MiXCR was run by TCRdb on the RT-PCR reads, yielding one entry per CDR3 protein. The table records 150,000 to 200,000 distinct CDR3 sequences, roughly 31% of them present only once. Sequenced: blood, either unsorted or a sorted T cell fraction (not recorded which). These receptors originate from a human donor who was either an allogeneic HSCT recipient or a stem cell or donor lymphocyte infusion donor (not recorded which). It is not recorded whose cells these are; they may come from a transplant donor.

The chain couples TRBV2 to TRBJ2-7; no clear D. This CDR3 is 15 amino acids long. Germline CDR1 is SNHLY and CDR2 is FYNNEI. V gave up 7 bases and J gave up 0 bases, with 16 bases separating them. The DNA for the CDR3 is TGTGCCAGCACCCTTGAGAGTAGAGCCTCCTACGAGCAGTACTTC. Translation gives CASTLESRASYEQYF.

The chain has TRBV30 and TRBJ1-5, with D unresolved. Per the germline V gene, CDR1 is GTSNPN and CDR2 is SVGIG (reference sequence). V lost 3 bases and J lost 2, with 14 bases in between. The CDR3 runs 15 residues. CDR3 loop: CAWSYGSGGNQPQHF. CDR3 bases: TGTGCCTGGAGCTACGGGTCCGGGGGCAATCAGCCCCAGCATTTT.

This clonotype was observed a few times. This chain links TRBV7-9 with TRBJ2-4, with D possibly TRBD1 on 5 matching bases. Germline V gene sequence: CDR1 SEHNR, CDR2 FQNEAQ (reference sequence). This CDR3 contains 16 residues. V was clipped by 1 base and J by 2 bases, with 12 bases between them. CDR3 coding DNA: TGTGCCAGCAGCTTAGGCCAGGGTGTGACCAAAAACATTCAGTACTTC. It translates to CASSLGQGVTKNIQYF. Looking up the rest from reference TRBV7-9 and TRBJ2-4 gives the full variable domain: DTGVSQNPRHKITKRGQNVTFRCDPISEHNRLYWYRQTLGQGPEFLTYFQNEAQLEKSRLLSDRFSAERPKGSFSTLEIQRTEQGDSAMYLCASSLGQGVTKNIQYFGAGTRLSVL.

V gene TRBV20-1 combines with J gene TRBJ2-1; D perhaps matches TRBD1 (6 bases). V was clipped by 1 base and J by 0 bases, with 16 bases between them. CDR1 DFQATT and CDR2 SNEGSKA come from the germline V gene (reference sequence). The CDR3 consists of 17 residues. The DNA of the CDR3 is TGCAGTGCTAGAGCAAACTGGGACACGAGCTCCTACAATGAGCAGTTCTTC. Translated: CSARANWDTSSYNEQFF.

This clonotype appeared a few times. The chain carries TRBV7-9 and TRBJ2-5, with TRBD1 as a possible D gene (5 bases). There are 13 residues in the CDR3. Germline V gene lookup returns CDR1 SEHNR and CDR2 FQNEAQ (reference sequence). The ends were cut back, 1 base at V and 3 bases at J, with 6 bases in the middle. The CDR3 protein is CASSLVREETQYF. Written as DNA, the CDR3 is TGTGCCAGCAGCTTAGTCAGGGAAGAGACCCAGTACTTC. The variable domain in full, with the rest retrieved from reference TRBV7-9 and TRBJ2-5, is DTGVSQNPRHKITKRGQNVTFRCDPISEHNRLYWYRQTLGQGPEFLTYFQNEAQLEKSRLLSDRFSAERPKGSFSTLEIQRTEQGDSAMYLCASSLVREETQYFGPGTRLLVL.

The chain joins TRBV11-2 to TRBJ2-3; 7 nucleotides align to TRBD1. Germline V gives CDR1 SGHAT, CDR2 FQNNGV. The CDR3 has 17 residues. V was clipped by 1 base and J by 0 bases; unmatched bases: 7. The CDR3 sequence is CASSLGRTGFSTDTQYF. In DNA form, the CDR3 reads TGTGCCAGCAGCTTAGGGAGGACAGGCTTCAGCACAGATACGCAGTATTTT.

In the case of this clonotype: At one end, the junction sequence differs from germline, possibly due to a read error. This rearrangement joins TRBV20-1 to TRBJ1-6; 7 nucleotides align to TRBD1. CDR1 is DFQATT and CDR2 is SNEGSKA in the germline V gene (reference sequence). This CDR3 contains 13 residues. CDR3 protein: CSVRPGGDSPLRF. The CDR3 DNA reads as TGCAGTGTCAGACCAGGGGGAGATTCACCCCTCCGCTTT.

This clonotype was counted between two and nine times. V usage is TRBV9 and J usage is TRBJ2-3; 12 nucleotides line up with TRBD2. The CDR3 loop spans 16 amino acids. V lost 3 bases and J lost 2; bases outside the gene matches: 4. Germline V gene data show CDR1 as SGDLS and CDR2 as YYNGEE. In DNA, the CDR3 is TGTGCCAGCAGCGCCGGACTAGCGGGGACCACAGATACGCAGTATTTT. The encoded protein is CASSAGLAGTTDTQYF. The full variable domain, in which reference TRBV9 and TRBJ2-3 provide the parts outside the CDR3, is DSGVTQTPKHLITATGQRVTLRCSPRSGDLSVYWYQQSLDQGLQFLIQYYNGEERAKGNILERFSAQQFPDLHSELNLSSLELGDSALYFCASSAGLAGTTDTQYFGPGTRLTVL.

This clonotype was detected only a few times. J is TRBJ2-5 and V is TRBV18, with TRBD1 matching 9 bases. This CDR3 is built from 13 residues. The germline V gene has CDR1 KGHSH and CDR2 LQKENI. Trimming cost V 4 bases and J 3 bases; bases outside gene matches: 0. CDR3 in amino acids: CASSRQGEETQYF. The CDR3 DNA reads TGTGCCAGCTCACGACAGGGGGAAGAGACCCAGTACTTC.

The J gene is TRBJ2-1, the V gene TRBV10-3; 10 bases fit TRBD2. In germline, CDR1 is ENHRY, CDR2 SYGVKD. This CDR3 has 16 residues. Losses at the gene ends were 6 bases for V and 8 bases for J; bases not matched to a gene: 13. The CDR3 nucleotides read TGTGCCATCAGCCCCCTGACTAGCGGGCTTGGGGATGAGCAGTTCTTC. Residues: CAISPLTSGLGDEQFF.

The gene calls are TRBV7-9 and TRBJ2-2; D remains unclear. The V gene's germline CDR1 is SEHNR and CDR2 FQNEAQ (reference sequence). Trimming removed 5 bases from V and 4 bases from J, with 11 bases in between. The length of the CDR3 is 14 residues. Written as DNA, the CDR3 is TGTGCCAGCAGCCTTCCCGTGGCCACCGGGGAGCTGTTTTTT. As protein: CASSLPVATGELFF.

The chain combines TRBV7-6 with TRBJ2-2; weak D call: TRBD2 (6 bases). V was clipped by 5 bases and J by 5 bases, with 15 bases between them. Per the germline V gene, CDR1 is SGHVS and CDR2 is FNYEAQ. The CDR3 runs to 15 residues. The CDR3 coding sequence is TGTGCCAGCAGCCTAATCGGGAGTCGGACCGGGGAGCTGTTTTTT. It translates to CASSLIGSRTGELFF.

This sequence joins TRBV20-1 and TRBJ1-1, with 10 bases fitting TRBD1. J gave up 2 bases and V 6 bases, and 12 bases lay outside the gene matches. Germline CDR1 is DFQATT and CDR2 is SNEGSKA (reference sequence). This CDR3 has 16 amino acids. The CDR3 loop is CSAAPSGQGFNTEAFF. The CDR3 DNA is TGCAGTGCAGCCCCCTCGGGACAGGGGTTCAACACTGAAGCTTTCTTT.

The chain couples TRBV5-1 to TRBJ2-7, with D perhaps matching TRBD2 (6 bases). V gave up 7 bases and J gave up 2 bases, with 16 bases separating them. The germline gives CDR1 SGHRS, CDR2 YFSETQ. The length of the CDR3 is 14 residues. This chain's CDR3 is CASDLGGPPYEQYF. CDR3 nucleotide sequence: TGCGCCAGCGACCTGGGAGGTCCCCCCTACGAGCAGTACTTC.